This T cell receptor beta chain was obtained from a study of CD8 T cells in ankylosing spondylitis (TCRdb year 2017). Looking at the study overall: To find TCR variants linked to disease, the study profiled T cell receptor beta repertoires in ankylosing spondylitis patients and healthy donors. The whole study cohort included 108 healthy donors and 25 ankylosing spondylitis patients. Peripheral blood samples were taken, and synovial fluid was additionally collected from ankylosing spondylitis patients. General conclusions and limits of the study: Significant enrichment of the disease-linked clones was reported in matched synovial fluid samples from ankylosing spondylitis patients. A CD8+ phenotype was shown by the disease-linked clones, which were found at relatively low frequencies in peripheral blood. A TCR beta motif made up of several highly homologous amino acid variants appeared to be characteristic of blood from ankylosing spondylitis patients. Some motif variants were previously reported in synovial fluid and blood of reactive arthritis patients, suggesting common disease-initiation mechanisms.

This clonotype is a singleton in its sample. Its antigen is still unknown. Just one base apart from a much larger clone, this may be a read error. TCRdb names Illumina HiSeq 2500 as the instrument used. TCR beta libraries were prepared by quantitative 5'-RACE with molecular barcodes. Processing in the source paper ran as follows. A new computational method, built on a probabilistic model of VDJ rearrangement, was used to identify disease-linked TCR variants. The public reads were quality trimmed at Q25 with fastp and then assembled into clones with MiXCR by TCRdb, keeping productive beta chains. A single entry per CDR3 protein holds the most common genes and DNA from its merged rows. The V and J calls here are based on TCRdb, not the publication. This sample holds roughly 42,000 distinct CDR3 sequences; around 2.9% were observed only once. The ten largest clones add up to about 4.5% of the sample. V is pared back by 5 bases and J by 4 bases, with 19 bases lying between the germline termini. There are 17 amino acids in the CDR3, from cysteine to phenylalanine inclusive. Just the 51-base CDR3 DNA is kept, in frame starting at base 1. The germline V gene yields SGDLS for CDR1 and YYNGEE for CDR2.

Sequencing was performed on blood, either unsorted or a sorted T cell fraction (not recorded which). The sequence was obtained from a male donor with ankylosing spondylitis or in good health (not recorded which). The chain joins TRBV9 to TRBJ2-6, with TRBD1 tentatively as D gene (6 bases match). The CDR3 region: CASRVRGQQGGANVLTF. In nucleotide form, the sequence is TGTGCCAGCAGAGTCAGGGGCCAGCAGGGGGGGGCCAACGTCCTGACTTTC. Reference TRBV9 and TRBJ2-6 genes cover what lies past the CDR3, so the full variable domain is DSGVTQTPKHLITATGQRVTLRCSPRSGDLSVYWYQQSLDQGLQFLIQYYNGEERAKGNILERFSAQQFPDLHSELNLSSLELGDSALYFCASRVRGQQGGANVLTFGAGSRLTVL.